This T cell receptor beta chain was documented in a study of cytomegalovirus exposure and HLA in healthy donors. Study-level information: Findings of an earlier analysis included roughly 110 million unique TCR beta sequences from 180 million or so T cells.

Notes on this clone: Its matching antigen is unknown.

CDR1 and CDR2 (germline): LNHDA, SQIVND (reference sequence). There are 13 residues in the CDR3. Trimming removed 4 bases from V and 0 bases from J, with 6 bases in between. In the PCR, 60 Vbeta and 13 Jbeta primers were used. Produced via immunoSEQ multiplex PCR; TCRdb's table is partial and in-frame only. The sample has about 91,000 clones, around nine tenths seen once. Findings and caveats of the study: Altogether, about 160 TCR beta chains were recorded as cytomegalovirus-associated. Donor immune exposure was known only as CMV serostatus.

This sequence was found in a man aged 25 to 40 in good health and CMV-seropositive. This chain links TRBV19 with TRBJ1-1, with no clear D. Sequenced sample: PBMCs. Written as DNA, the CDR3 is TGTGCCAGTAGTAGTCCCGTGAACACTGAAGCTTTCTTT. This codes for CASSSPVNTEAFF.